Many counts were recorded for the clone carrying this T cell receptor (beta chain). The source of the sample is a study of T-cell memory formation after mild COVID-19. TCRdb fed the 5' RACE reads into MiXCR, producing one record per CDR3 protein. Found here are a few hundred thousand distinct CDR3 sequences, about a sixth of them singletons; the top ten hold approximately 23%. Germline V gene sequence: CDR1 SQVTM, CDR2 ANQGSEA. The CDR3 consists of 12 residues. The ends were cut back, 7 bases at V and 5 bases at J, with 14 bases in the middle. This chain connects TRBV29-1 to TRBJ2-5; D uncertain. The origin of this receptor is a man in his late teens or twenties who had mild COVID-19 (a few samples of this study predate the infection). Cell type and time point are not known. Sequenced input: PBMCs or a T cell subset sorted from them (not recorded which). The CDR3 DNA reads as TGCAGCGCCACGAGCCCCTGGGAGACCCAGTACTTC. Amino acid sequence: CSATSPWETQYF.